The entry below gives a single T cell receptor beta chain sequence along with its context. Clones were sequenced by immunoSEQ multiplex PCR, and TCRdb holds only the in-frame ones, with some missing. The table has about 200,000 clones, roughly 91% seen once. These data belong to a study of blood T cell repertoires in COVID-19. Study context: Researchers got acute and convalescent COVID-19 samples from the United States, Italy and Spain.

Per germline, CDR1 SGHKS and CDR2 YYEKEE (reference sequence). V lost 4 bases, J lost 2 bases, and 13 bases lay in between. The CDR3 runs 14 residues. J is TRBJ2-7 and V is TRBV5-5; perhaps TRBD2 as D (5 bases). This sequence originates from a man aged 35-49 years with active or convalescent COVID-19. The sequenced material came from peripheral blood. DNA of the CDR3: TGTGCCAGCAGCCAACTCGAGGGTACCTACGAGCAGTACTTC. Amino acids: CASSQLEGTYEQYF.